The source of this T cell receptor (beta chain) is a study of beta chain features in type 1 diabetes. Looking at the study overall: Investigators examined nearly 110,000,000 sorted cells across all samples.

Isolation of CD4+ naive, central memory, regulatory and stem cell-like memory cells was achieved by sorting via CD45RO/CCR7/CD25/CD127/CD95/CD27. Germline V gene sequence: CDR1 SEHNR, CDR2 FQNEAQ (reference sequence). The CDR3 is 16 residues long. Germline trimming cut 2 bases from V and 1 base from J; bases unmatched to any gene: 6. The entirety of the isolated RNA underwent reverse transcription, so expressed TCRB transcripts were sequenced. Libraries were prepared by immunoSEQ multiplex PCR; TCRdb keeps only in-frame clonotypes and omits some of them. The repertoire includes under 900,000 clones, roughly a sixth of them detected once, and 0.02% to 0.025% sits in the top ten.

V is TRBV7-9 and J is TRBJ1-1; TRBD1 matches at 8 bases. The TCR sequence derives from a woman aged 18-35 years in good health. Source material: naive CD4+ T cells from blood. CDR3 region: CASSLSGTGWNTEAFF. In nucleotides, the CDR3 is TGTGCCAGCAGCTTATCGGGGACAGGCTGGAACACTGAAGCTTTCTTT.